This T cell receptor (beta chain) was found in a study of blood T cell repertoires in COVID-19. Overall study: COVID-19 samples collected from the United States, Italy and Spain covered acute and convalescent phases. Sample material is recorded as cDNA or gDNA derived from T cells, B-cell-depleted T cells, or PBMCs.

The germline gives CDR1 ENHRY, CDR2 SYGVKD. The CDR3 has 15 amino acids. V shed 10 bases and J 6 bases; nucleotides not matched to a gene: 11. Using immunoSEQ multiplex PCR, the repertoire was profiled, and TCRdb retains in-frame clones only, with some absent. This sample yields some 70,000 clones, of which roughly 80% are seen a single time; 9.5% to 15% belongs to the top ten. During active infection, Seattle patients enrolled and were then monitored through disease. The sequence derives from a man aged 50-59 years with COVID-19, enrolled during active disease. The sequenced sample was peripheral blood. The rearrangement uses TRBV10-3 and TRBJ2-1, with 11 positions matching TRBD1. The chain's CDR3 is CATNAGTGGPNEQFF. CDR3 nucleotide sequence: TGTGCCACCAATGCCGGGACAGGGGGACCCAATGAGCAGTTCTTC.